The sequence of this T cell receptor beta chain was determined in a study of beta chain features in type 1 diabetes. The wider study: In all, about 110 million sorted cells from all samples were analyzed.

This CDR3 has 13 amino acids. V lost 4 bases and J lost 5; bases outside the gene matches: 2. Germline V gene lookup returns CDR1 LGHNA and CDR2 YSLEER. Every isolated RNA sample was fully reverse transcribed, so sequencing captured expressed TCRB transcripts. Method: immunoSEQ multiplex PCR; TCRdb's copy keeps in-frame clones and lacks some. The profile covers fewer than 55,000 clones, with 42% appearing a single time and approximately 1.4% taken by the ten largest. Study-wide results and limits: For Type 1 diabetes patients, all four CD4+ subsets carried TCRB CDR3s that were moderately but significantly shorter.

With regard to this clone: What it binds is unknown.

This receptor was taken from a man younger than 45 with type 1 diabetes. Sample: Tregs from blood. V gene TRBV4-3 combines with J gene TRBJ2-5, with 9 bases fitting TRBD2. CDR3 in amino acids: CASSPLAGETQYF. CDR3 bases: TGCGCCAGCAGCCCCCTAGCGGGGGAGACCCAGTACTTC.